Below are 16 T cell receptor beta chains sequenced from a single sample in a study of T cell responses to AZD1222 COVID-19 vaccine. Method: immunoSEQ multiplex PCR; TCRdb's copy keeps in-frame clones and lacks some. Seen here are roughly 78,000 clones, about 82% observed once, and the top ten hold approximately 2.8%. The specimen was peripheral blood, collected on day 0 of AZD1222 vaccination. These receptors were obtained from an adult in good health.

The chain recombines TRBV5-1 with TRBJ1-1; D perhaps matches TRBD1 (5 bases). The CDR3 has 15 residues. Trimming took 6 bases from V and 6 from J, leaving 21 bases between them. Per germline, CDR1 SGHRS and CDR2 YFSETQ. CDR3 sequence (DNA): TGCGCCAGCATGCCGCGACTCAAGGGGTACTCTGAAGCTTTCTTT. It yields the protein CASMPRLKGYSEAFF.

This clone turned up a few times. The CDR3 protein is CASNHGGGGDTQYF. CDR3 DNA: TGTGCCAGTAACCATGGTGGGGGAGGAGATACGCAGTATTTT. This sequence joins TRBV19 and TRBJ2-3, with TRBD2 as a possible D gene (6 bases). Germline V gene lookup returns CDR1 LNHDA and CDR2 SQIVND (reference sequence). V was clipped by 7 bases and J by 5 bases, with 16 bases between them. This CDR3 is built from 14 residues.

The V and J genes are TRBV7-2 and TRBJ2-3, with 8 positions matching TRBD2. The CDR3 has 17 amino acids. CDR1 and CDR2 from the germline V gene are SGHTA and FQGNSA. The V gene end was trimmed by 5 bases and the J gene end by 0 bases; junction bases not matched to a gene: 10. The CDR3 reads CASSQQGGRRSTDTQYF. CDR3 sequence (DNA): TGTGCCAGCAGCCAACAAGGCGGGAGGAGGAGCACAGATACGCAGTATTTT.

V and J are TRBV6-2 or TRBV6-3 and TRBJ2-5; D uncertain. The CDR3 runs to 14 residues. Deletions cut 0 bases from V and 1 base from J, with 6 bases between. Per germline, CDR1 MNHEY and CDR2 SVGEGT. The CDR3 DNA reads TGTGCCAGCAGTTACTCTCAGCCCCAAGAGACCCAGTACTTC. Protein product: CASSYSQPQETQYF.

The genes are TRBV7-2 and TRBJ2-5; 8 bases are shared with TRBD2. Germline CDR1 is SGHTA and CDR2 is FQGNSA. The V and J ends lost 5 bases and 4 bases, in that order; junction bases with no gene match: 9. CDR3 size: 15 residues. The CDR3 coding sequence is TGTGCCAGCAGCCCCAGTGGTGCGGGAGGAGAGACCCAGTACTTC. Protein sequence: CASSPSGAGGETQYF.

V gene TRBV9 combines with J gene TRBJ2-7; TRBD2 matches at 7 bases. The CDR3 length is 15 residues. V shed 0 bases, J shed 2 bases, and the junction held 5 bases outside the gene matches. Germline V gene sequence: CDR1 SGDLS, CDR2 YYNGEE. The CDR3 DNA follows: TGTGCCAGCAGCGTAGAACCTAGCGGTACCTACGAGCAGTACTTC. It codes for CASSVEPSGTYEQYF.

The rearrangement links TRBV11-2 to TRBJ1-5; no reliable D call. V was trimmed by 1 base and J by 5 bases, leaving 6 bases between them. The CDR3 sequence is 13 residues long. CDR1 and CDR2 (germline): SGHAT, FQNNGV. In DNA form, the CDR3 reads TGTGCCAGCAGCTTAGTGTCTGATCAGCCCCAGCATTTT. This sequence encodes CASSLVSDQPQHF.

V and J are TRBV19 and TRBJ1-5, with D perhaps matching TRBD1 (6 bases). From germline, CDR1 is LNHDA and CDR2 SQIVND (reference sequence). The CDR3 loop spans 16 amino acids. The V end was cut by 7 bases, the J end by 1 base, with 17 bases between. The CDR3 is CASIPLGGASNQPQHF. Here the CDR3 DNA reads TGTGCCAGTATCCCCTTGGGGGGGGCAAGCAATCAGCCCCAGCATTTT.

This sequence joins TRBV4-2 and TRBJ1-5; TRBD1 might be the D (5 bases). Trimming took 3 bases from V and 6 from J, leaving 15 bases between them. The germline gives CDR1 LGHNA, CDR2 YNFKEQ. CDR3 size: 15 residues. This CDR3 is CASSQEEAGTQPQHF. The DNA for the CDR3 is TGTGCCAGCAGCCAGGAGGAGGCAGGGACTCAGCCCCAGCATTTT.

The V gene is TRBV21-1, the J gene TRBJ2-7. TRBV21-1 is assigned pseudogene status. The CDR3 contains 14 residues. The CDR3 is CASSKRPTSYEQYF. DNA of the CDR3: TGTGCCAGCAGCAAACGGCCGACCTCCTACGAGCAGTACTTC.

The CDR3: CASSIEGGPLNEQFF. The CDR3 nucleotides read TGTGCCAGTAGTATAGAAGGGGGCCCTCTCAATGAGCAGTTCTTC. This chain links TRBV19 with TRBJ2-1, with TRBD1 identical over 7 bases. Losses at the gene ends were 0 bases for V and 6 bases for J; bases not matched to a gene: 5. The CDR3 contains 15 residues. CDR1 is LNHDA and CDR2 is SQIVND in the germline V gene (reference sequence).

Worth noting for this clone: At one end the junction does not follow the germline gene, possibly because of a read error. This chain uses TRBV9 with TRBJ1-2; 7 nucleotides agree with TRBD1. Germline V lookup: CDR1 SGDLS, CDR2 YYNGEE. The CDR3 length is 12 residues. The CDR3, as DNA: TGTGCCAGCAGCACTGAGGGGGCCAGGCCGTTCTTC. Translation: CASSTEGARPFF.

The chain uses TRBV7-2 and TRBJ1-3; tentatively, D is TRBD1 (6 bases). The germline gives CDR1 SGHTA, CDR2 FQGNSA. The CDR3 spans 17 residues. V was shortened by 3 bases and J by 4 bases, with 19 bases between the two germline ends. CDR3 in DNA: TGTGCCAGCAGCTTTGCAGGGAGGGGGATGGGGGGAAACACCATATATTTT. This codes for CASSFAGRGMGGNTIYF.

This chain links TRBV6-2 or TRBV6-3 with TRBJ2-3, with D hard to call. The germline V and J ends were trimmed by 0 bases and 6 bases, with 19 bases remaining between them. The CDR3 has 17 amino acids. The germline V gene encodes CDR1 MNHEY and CDR2 SVGEGT. The CDR3 is CASSYSKVRSVGDTQYF. The DNA of the CDR3 is TGTGCCAGCAGTTACTCGAAGGTACGGAGTGTAGGTGATACGCAGTATTTT.

The chain uses TRBV11-3 and TRBJ2-5, with D unresolved. V was clipped by 2 bases and J by 4 bases, with 8 bases between them. Per the germline V gene, CDR1 is SGHNT and CDR2 is YENEEA. The CDR3 loop spans 13 amino acids. The CDR3 nucleotides are TGTGCCAGCAGCTTACGGTCTCGAGAGACCCAGTACTTC. Translating gives CASSLRSRETQYF.

J is TRBJ1-2 and V is TRBV7-9; D is ambiguous. The CDR3 is 14 residues long. Germline CDR1 SEHNR, CDR2 FQNEAQ (reference sequence). The V and J ends lost 5 bases and 8 bases respectively, with 18 bases between them. The CDR3 sequence: CASSDSAPPLGYTF. In DNA, the CDR3 is TGTGCCAGCAGCGATTCGGCACCTCCTCTCGGCTACACCTTC.